This T cell receptor (beta chain) stems from a study of T cell repertoires in cytomegalovirus infection. Across the whole study: Public TCR beta signatures indicated both CMV infection and matching HLA type.

TCRdb redid the calling of the reads with MiXCR, one entry per CDR3 protein. Altogether approximately 630,000 distinct CDR3 sequences are present, roughly 26% being singletons, with the ten largest covering less than 9.5%. In its sample, this clonotype was seen a few times. Its matching antigen is unknown. The CDR3 is 11 amino acids. V dropped 4 bases and J dropped 13; count of bases not matched to a gene: 3. Germline V gene data show CDR1 as SGHRS and CDR2 as YFSETQ. Study-wide findings and caveats: Ex vivo responses were dominated by HLA-C-restricted CMV-specific TCR beta clonotypes. Based on cumulative public TCR beta family frequency, carriers of CMV plus the relevant HLA were identified.

The V and J genes are TRBV5-1 and TRBJ2-1; 9 bases align to TRBD2. The specimen was CD8+ T cells from PBMCs. The origin of this receptor is a human donor in good health (CMV status not recorded). Some clones in this sample may be carry-over from other donors' samples. The CDR3 is CASSLGLAQFF. The CDR3, as DNA: TGCGCCAGCAGCCTGGGACTAGCCCAGTTCTTC.